This note documents a single TCR beta chain sequence. Its antigen remains unidentified. Peptide-pool stimulation followed by sequencing identified expanded antigen-specific CD4+ clonotypes in the ViraFEST assay. At the end of 9 to 11 days of culture, CD4+ T cells were isolated. Two-dose vaccination with either BNT162b2 or mRNA-1273 was given to the participants. The V gene's germline CDR1 is ENHRY and CDR2 SYGVKD. CDR3 size: 14 residues. V was cut by 9 bases and J by 3 bases, with 15 bases left in between. The sample belongs to a study of vaccination effects on CD4 cells after COVID-19. Overall study: It was a median of 72 days after the second dose that post-vaccine samples were obtained.

Points from the study as a whole: Among infection- and vaccine-induced clones, marked clonal contraction occurred late after vaccination.

Sequencing used immunoSEQ multiplex PCR; TCRdb keeps in-frame clones, though not all of them. The table lists 20,000 to 25,000 clones, about 72% of them singletons, with about 9.7% in the top ten. The sequenced sample was CD4+ T cells from PBMCs cultured with HCoV-229E spike peptides, obtained after COVID-19 vaccination. The source is a human donor who received a COVID-19 vaccine. The V gene is TRBV10-3, the J gene TRBJ1-5; D is ambiguous. In nucleotides, the CDR3 is TGTGCCATACTTAGCAAAGGGTTCAATCAGCCCCAGCATTTT. Its translation: CAILSKGFNQPQHF.